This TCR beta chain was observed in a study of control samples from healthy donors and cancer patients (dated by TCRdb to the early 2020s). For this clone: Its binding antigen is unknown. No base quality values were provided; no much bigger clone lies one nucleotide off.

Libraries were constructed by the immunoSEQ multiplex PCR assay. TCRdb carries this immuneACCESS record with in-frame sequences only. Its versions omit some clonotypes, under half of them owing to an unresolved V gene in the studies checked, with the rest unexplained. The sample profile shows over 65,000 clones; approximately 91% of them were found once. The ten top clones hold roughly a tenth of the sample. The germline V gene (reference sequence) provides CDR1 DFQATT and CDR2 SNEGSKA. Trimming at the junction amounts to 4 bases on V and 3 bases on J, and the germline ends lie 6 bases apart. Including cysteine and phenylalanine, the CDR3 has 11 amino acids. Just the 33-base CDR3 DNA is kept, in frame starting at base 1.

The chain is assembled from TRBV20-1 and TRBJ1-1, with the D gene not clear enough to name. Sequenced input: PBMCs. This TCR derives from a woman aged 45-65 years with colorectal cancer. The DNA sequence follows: TGCAGTGCTAACCCCCACACTGAAGCTTTCTTT. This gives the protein CSANPHTEAFF.